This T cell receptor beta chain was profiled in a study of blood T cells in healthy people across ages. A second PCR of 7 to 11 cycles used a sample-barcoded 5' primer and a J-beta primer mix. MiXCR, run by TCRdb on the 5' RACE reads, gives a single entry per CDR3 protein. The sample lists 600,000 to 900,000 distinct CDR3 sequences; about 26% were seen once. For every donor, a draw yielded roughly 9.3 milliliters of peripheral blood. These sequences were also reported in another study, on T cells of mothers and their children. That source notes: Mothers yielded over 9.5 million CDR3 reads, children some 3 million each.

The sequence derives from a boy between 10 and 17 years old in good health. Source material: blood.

The CDR3 sequence is CATSREGLSGGTQFF. The CDR3 DNA is TGTGCCACCAGCAGAGAAGGACTGTCCGGGGGAACGCAGTTCTTC. The chain is built from TRBV15 and TRBJ2-1, with TRBD2 as a possible D gene (6 bases). With 0 bases removed from V and 12 bases from J, the gap between germline ends came to 18 bases. The CDR3 runs 15 residues. CDR1 LNHNV and CDR2 YYDKDF come from the germline V gene (reference sequence).